Listed here is a single T cell receptor beta chain. Antigen: not known. The sample originates from a study of cytomegalovirus exposure and HLA in healthy donors. 13 Jbeta primers and 60 Vbeta primers were used for the PCR. TCRdb's copy holds only in-frame clones and misses some; the assay was immunoSEQ multiplex PCR. Its listing shows fewer than 45,000 clones. Overall study findings and caveats: In vitro assays verified that a few CMV-associated chains recognized CMV antigens specifically.

The sample was PBMCs. This TCR came from a woman aged 25-40 years in good health and CMV-seronegative.

The CDR3 nucleotides are TGCAGCGCTGACCAAGAGACCCAGTACTTC. Translated: CSADQETQYF. The rearrangement joins TRBV29-1 to TRBJ2-5; D is ambiguous. Germline V gene lookup returns CDR1 SQVTM and CDR2 ANQGSEA. Trimming left V 7 bases short and J 0 bases short, with 3 bases between. This CDR3 comprises 10 residues.